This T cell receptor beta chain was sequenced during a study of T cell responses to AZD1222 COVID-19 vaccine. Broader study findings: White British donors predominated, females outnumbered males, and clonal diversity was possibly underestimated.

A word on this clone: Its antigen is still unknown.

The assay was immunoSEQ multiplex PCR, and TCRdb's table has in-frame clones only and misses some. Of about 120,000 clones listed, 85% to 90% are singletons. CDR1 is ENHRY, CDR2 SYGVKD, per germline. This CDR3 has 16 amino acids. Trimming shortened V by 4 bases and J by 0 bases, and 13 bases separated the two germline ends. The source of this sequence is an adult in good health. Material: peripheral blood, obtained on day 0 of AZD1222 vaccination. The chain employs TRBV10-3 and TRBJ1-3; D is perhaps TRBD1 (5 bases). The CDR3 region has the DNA TGTGCCATCAGTGCGGTGGGGGAAGGCTCTGGAAACACCATATATTTT. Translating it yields CAISAVGEGSGNTIYF.